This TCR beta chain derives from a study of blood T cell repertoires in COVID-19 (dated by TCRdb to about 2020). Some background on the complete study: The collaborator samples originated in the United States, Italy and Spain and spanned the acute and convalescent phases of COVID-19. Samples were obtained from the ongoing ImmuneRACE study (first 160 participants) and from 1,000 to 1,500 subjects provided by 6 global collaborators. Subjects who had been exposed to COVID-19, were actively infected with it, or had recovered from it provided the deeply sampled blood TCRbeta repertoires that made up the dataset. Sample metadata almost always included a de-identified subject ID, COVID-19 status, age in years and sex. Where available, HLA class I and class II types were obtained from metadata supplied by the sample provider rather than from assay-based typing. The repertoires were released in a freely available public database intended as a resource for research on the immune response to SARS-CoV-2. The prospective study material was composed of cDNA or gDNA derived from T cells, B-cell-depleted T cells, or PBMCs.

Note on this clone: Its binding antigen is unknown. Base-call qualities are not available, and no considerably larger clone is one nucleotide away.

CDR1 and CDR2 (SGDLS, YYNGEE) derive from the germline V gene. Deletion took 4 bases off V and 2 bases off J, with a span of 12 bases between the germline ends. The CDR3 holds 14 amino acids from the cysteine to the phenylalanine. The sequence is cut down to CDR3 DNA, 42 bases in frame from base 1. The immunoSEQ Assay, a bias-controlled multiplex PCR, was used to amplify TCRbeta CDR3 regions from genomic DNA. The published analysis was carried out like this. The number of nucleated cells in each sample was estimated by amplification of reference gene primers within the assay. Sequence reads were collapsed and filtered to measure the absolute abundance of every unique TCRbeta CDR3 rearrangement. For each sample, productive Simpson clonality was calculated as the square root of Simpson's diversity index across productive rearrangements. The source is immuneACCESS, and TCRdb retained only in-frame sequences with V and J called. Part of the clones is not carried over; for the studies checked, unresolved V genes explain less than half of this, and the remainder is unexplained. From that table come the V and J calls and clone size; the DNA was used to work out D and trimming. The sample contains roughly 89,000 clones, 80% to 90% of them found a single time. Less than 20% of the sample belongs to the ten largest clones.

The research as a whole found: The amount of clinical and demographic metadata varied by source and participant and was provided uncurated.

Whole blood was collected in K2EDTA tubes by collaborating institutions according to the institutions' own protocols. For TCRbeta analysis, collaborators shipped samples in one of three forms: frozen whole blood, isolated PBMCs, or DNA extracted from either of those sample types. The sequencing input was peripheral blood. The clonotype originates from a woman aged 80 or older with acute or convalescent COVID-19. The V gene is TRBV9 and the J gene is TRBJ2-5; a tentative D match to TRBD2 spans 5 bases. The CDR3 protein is CASSLPDSQETQYF. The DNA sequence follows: TGTGCCAGCAGCTTACCGGACTCTCAAGAGACCCAGTACTTC.